These 29 T cell receptor beta chains were sequenced from one sample in a study of CD4 T cells in relation to SARS-CoV-2 and coronaviruses. Assay used: immunoSEQ multiplex PCR; TCRdb lists only in-frame clones, some missing. Among tens of thousands of clones listed, about 80% were seen once. These TCRs are of unknown antigen specificity. Unexposed donor CD4+ T cells date from 2011-2018, before the COVID-19 pandemic. CD4+ T cells were isolated from the cells after less than 13 days of culture. Sequenced: CD4+ T cells from PBMCs, cultured in vitro. Receptor source: a human donor in good health.

The chain carries TRBV3-1 (or the pseudogene TRBV3-2) and TRBJ2-3; possible D gene TRBD2, 6 bases. CDR1 and CDR2 (germline): LGHDT, YNNKEL (reference sequence). The CDR3 consists of 18 residues. V was cut by 5 bases and J by 4 bases, with 25 bases left in between. The CDR3 DNA follows: TGTGCCAGCAGCTACACGGGGTTATTCGGAGGGCCCGCAGATACGCAGTATTTT. Translating it yields CASSYTGLFGGPADTQYF.

V is TRBV3-1 (or the pseudogene TRBV3-2) and J is TRBJ1-5; D gene uncertain. V shed 0 bases and J shed 7 bases, with 7 bases lying between them. Germline V gene lookup returns CDR1 LGHDT and CDR2 YNNKEL (reference sequence). The CDR3 runs to 13 residues. DNA of the CDR3: TGTGCCAGCAGCCAAGATACGGGGCAGCCCCAGCATTTT. Its translation: CASSQDTGQPQHF.

V gene TRBV11-2 combines with J gene TRBJ2-1; the D call may be TRBD1 or TRBD2 (5 bases each). Trimming pared 2 bases from V and 2 bases from J, leaving 19 bases between. Looked up from germline, CDR1 is SGHAT and CDR2 is FQNNGV. The CDR3 sequence is 18 residues long. The CDR3 sequence: CASSLFRSGPGTYNEQFF. The CDR3 nucleotides are TGTGCCAGCAGCTTATTTAGATCGGGACCGGGGACCTACAATGAGCAGTTCTTC.

J is TRBJ1-5 and V is TRBV30, with 8 bases matching TRBD1. The CDR3 consists of 15 residues. From germline, CDR1 is GTSNPN and CDR2 SVGIG (reference sequence). V was pared by 5 bases and J by 2 bases, with 8 bases of the junction left unmatched. The CDR3 spells CAWSQGARGNQPQHF. The DNA for the CDR3 is TGTGCCTGGTCTCAGGGGGCGCGAGGCAATCAGCCCCAGCATTTT.

This chain connects TRBV5-1 to TRBJ2-7; TRBD2 agrees at 7 bases. Germline CDR1 SGHRS, CDR2 YFSETQ. CDR3 length equals 17 residues. J lost 0 bases, V lost 0 bases, and 9 bases had no gene match. The CDR3 nucleotides are TGCGCCAGCAGCTTGGGAACTAGCGTAACAAGCTCCTACGAGCAGTACTTC. It codes for CASSLGTSVTSSYEQYF.

The chain has TRBV9 and TRBJ2-2; D unclear. Germline V gene data show CDR1 as SGDLS and CDR2 as YYNGEE. V dropped 2 bases and J dropped 1 base, with 6 bases sitting between them. This CDR3 has 14 amino acids. The CDR3 loop is CASSVTWNTGELFF. CDR3 bases: TGTGCCAGCAGCGTCACTTGGAACACCGGGGAGCTGTTTTTT.

CDR3 sequence: CASSQDQGDLEQYF. CDR3 bases: TGCGCCAGCAGCCAAGATCAGGGGGACTTGGAACAGTACTTC. The rearrangement uses TRBV4-1 and TRBJ2-7, with TRBD1 as a possible D gene (7 bases). The CDR3 totals 14 residues. Germline assignment: CDR1 MGHRA and CDR2 YSYEKL. Trimming shortened V by 0 bases and J by 10 bases, and 16 bases separated the two germline ends.

The CDR3 DNA sequence: TGTGCCAGCAGCCACCTGGGTGGACTAGCGGGAGTTGGTGAGCAGTTCTTC. It specifies CASSHLGGLAGVGEQFF. The chain combines TRBV14 with TRBJ2-1; 13 bases line up with TRBD2. CDR1 and CDR2 from the germline V gene are SGHDN and FVKESK. V was clipped by 3 bases and J by 9 bases; unmatched bases: 11. The CDR3 covers 17 residues. Filled out from reference TRBV14 and TRBJ2-1, the complete variable domain reads EAGVTQFPSHSVIEKGQTVTLRCDPISGHDNLYWYRRVMGKEIKFLLHFVKESKQDESGMPNNRFLAERTGGTYSTLKVQPAELEDSGVYFCASSHLGGLAGVGEQFFGPGTRLTVL.

This rearrangement joins TRBV6-5 to TRBJ1-1; tentatively, D is TRBD1 (6 bases). Germline values: CDR1 MNHEY, CDR2 SVGAGI. Trimming pared 8 bases from V and 4 bases from J, leaving 17 bases between. The CDR3 is made up of 14 amino acids. As DNA, the CDR3 is TGTGCCAGCGGGAAAGCACAGGGTACCACTGAAGCTTTCTTT. This codes for CASGKAQGTTEAFF.

The V call is TRBV3-1 (or the pseudogene TRBV3-2), the J call TRBJ2-5; 7 bases are shared with TRBD2. The germline V gene encodes CDR1 LGHDT and CDR2 YNNKEL (reference sequence). V gave up 1 base and J gave up 6 bases; unmatched junction bases: 14. This CDR3 comprises 17 residues. The CDR3 is CASSQVLVWGGDKTQYF. Here the CDR3 DNA reads TGTGCCAGCAGCCAAGTCTTAGTATGGGGAGGGGATAAGACCCAGTACTTC.

This chain links TRBV6-1 with TRBJ2-3; 7 positions agree with TRBD1. The germline V gene has CDR1 MNHNS and CDR2 SASEGT. Unmatched junction bases numbered 6, after V lost 0 bases and J lost 3 bases. CDR3 size: 16 residues. The CDR3 here is CASSEAQGPRTDTQYF. CDR3 coding DNA: TGTGCCAGCAGTGAAGCACAGGGGCCCCGGACAGATACGCAGTATTTT.

V usage is TRBV7-2 and J usage is TRBJ2-7; 9 bases fit TRBD2. From germline, CDR1 is SGHTA and CDR2 FQGNSA. The CDR3 extends over 16 amino acids. V dropped 1 base and J dropped 2; count of bases not matched to a gene: 6. The CDR3 protein is CASSLDGSGSAYEQYF. CDR3 sequence (DNA): TGTGCCAGCAGCTTAGACGGTAGCGGGAGCGCCTACGAGCAGTACTTC.

The chain uses TRBV24-1 and TRBJ2-1, with D perhaps TRBD2 (7 bases). Trimming pared 1 base from V and 7 bases from J, leaving 25 bases between. CDR3 length: 19 amino acids. The germline V gene has CDR1 KGHDR and CDR2 SFDVKD. This CDR3 reads CATSDFSGRGAGVRNEQFF. The CDR3 DNA reads TGTGCCACCAGTGATTTTTCGGGCCGGGGGGCCGGGGTTAGGAATGAGCAGTTCTTC.

This chain uses TRBV14 with TRBJ2-5; D not certain. The CDR3 loop spans 11 amino acids. The germline V and J ends were trimmed by 2 bases and 5 bases, with 3 bases remaining between them. Germline V gene data show CDR1 as SGHDN and CDR2 as FVKESK. The CDR3 DNA reads as TGTGCCAGCAGCCAAAGCGAGACCCAGTACTTC. Its translation is CASSQSETQYF.

The sample holds one count of this clone. This chain connects TRBV9 to TRBJ2-2, with TRBD2 as a possible D gene (6 bases). The CDR3 contains 16 residues. Trimming left V 0 bases short and J 1 base short, with 10 bases between. In germline, CDR1 is SGDLS, CDR2 YYNGEE. The CDR3 coding sequence is TGTGCCAGCAGCGTAGATGAGGGAGGGAACACCGGGGAGCTGTTTTTT. Encoded protein: CASSVDEGGNTGELFF.

This clone was seen more than once but under ten times. The V gene is TRBV9, the J gene TRBJ2-2; D is undetermined. V gave up 4 bases and J gave up 1 base, with 11 bases separating them. This CDR3 spans 15 amino acids. The germline gives CDR1 SGDLS, CDR2 YYNGEE. CDR3 bases: TGTGCCAGCAGCACCCAGCCCTTGAACACCGGGGAGCTGTTTTTT. Protein sequence: CASSTQPLNTGELFF.

This clone appeared a single time. The chain joins TRBV6-6 to TRBJ1-1; D perhaps matches TRBD1 (5 bases). Germline loops: CDR1 MNHNY, CDR2 SVGAGI (reference sequence). CDR3 length: 16 amino acids. Trimming cost V 0 bases and J 0 bases, with 11 bases left between them. Here the CDR3 reads CASSYSRTPMNTEAFF. CDR3 sequence (DNA): TGTGCCAGCAGTTACTCCCGGACACCTATGAACACTGAAGCTTTCTTT.

The DNA of the CDR3 is TGTGCCAGCTCACCGGGACAGGGAAAAGAGACCCAGTACTTC. This translates into CASSPGQGKETQYF. The chain links TRBV18 to TRBJ2-5; 9 bases match TRBD1. J lost 3 bases, V lost 3 bases, and 2 bases had no gene match. CDR3 size: 14 residues. In germline, CDR1 is KGHSH, CDR2 LQKENI. The full variable domain, rest sourced from reference TRBV18 and TRBJ2-5, is NAGVMQNPRHLVRRRGQEARLRCSPMKGHSHVYWYRQLPEEGLKFMVYLQKENIIDESGMPKERFSAEFPKEGPSILRIQQVVRGDSAAYFCASSPGQGKETQYFGPGTRLLVL.

In this sample, this clone turned up a few times. The rearrangement links TRBV5-1 to TRBJ1-4; 9 nucleotides line up with TRBD1. Germline assignment: CDR1 SGHRS and CDR2 YFSETQ. This CDR3 comprises 15 residues. With V trimmed by 4 bases and J by 8 bases, 9 bases remained unmatched. The CDR3 region is CASSAGQGKGEKLFF. The CDR3 DNA reads TGCGCCAGCAGCGCAGGACAGGGGAAGGGAGAAAAACTGTTTTTT.

This clone was seen just once. J is TRBJ2-6 and V is TRBV30, with 10 bases fitting TRBD1. Germline V gives CDR1 GTSNPN, CDR2 SVGIG (reference sequence). CDR3 length: 16 residues. V shed 3 bases and J 1 base; nucleotides not matched to a gene: 3. The CDR3 sequence is CAWRRDRGSGANVLTF. The DNA for the CDR3 is TGTGCCTGGAGGAGGGACAGGGGATCTGGGGCCAACGTCCTGACTTTC.

CDR3 bases: TGTGCCAGCAGGGGCGGAGCCCAAGAGACCCAGTACTTC. Its translation is CASRGGAQETQYF. The V call is TRBV12-3 or TRBV12-4, the J call TRBJ2-5; no definite D call. Trimming took 6 bases from V and 1 from J, leaving 9 bases between them. The CDR3 spans 13 residues.

This clone was recorded a few times. The chain combines TRBV10-3 with TRBJ2-5; D gene uncertain. This CDR3 is built from 13 residues. Trimming shortened V by 10 bases and J by 1 base, and 13 bases separated the two germline ends. Germline CDR1 and CDR2: ENHRY and SYGVKD. The CDR3 spells CATQSERQETQYF. CDR3 nucleotide sequence: TGTGCCACCCAATCGGAGCGCCAAGAGACCCAGTACTTC.

The V gene is TRBV6-5, the J gene TRBJ2-2, with 11 bases aligning to TRBD2. This CDR3 has 14 amino acids. Germline-derived CDR1 and CDR2 are MNHEY and SVGAGI. Trimming took 8 bases from V and 5 from J; bases not matched to a gene: 4. Written as DNA, the CDR3 is TGTGCCAGCCAGGGACTAGCGGAGACCGGGGAGCTGTTTTTT. Protein sequence: CASQGLAETGELFF.

The rearrangement links TRBV24-1 to TRBJ2-7; a weak D match, TRBD2 (5 bases). Germline V gene lookup returns CDR1 KGHDR and CDR2 SFDVKD. This CDR3 is 13 amino acids long. Trimming took off 5 bases at V and 1 base at J, with 8 bases between the two ends. The CDR3 DNA sequence: TGTGCCACCAGTGGGGAGAATTCCTACGAGCAGTACTTC. It encodes CATSGENSYEQYF.

This chain connects TRBV2 to TRBJ2-7; D call uncertain. The germline gives CDR1 SNHLY, CDR2 FYNNEI. The V and J ends lost 7 bases and 0 bases respectively, with 13 bases between them. The CDR3 is 14 amino acids. CDR3 sequence reads: CASINSLSSYEQYF. The CDR3, as DNA: TGTGCCAGCATTAATTCACTGAGCTCCTACGAGCAGTACTTC.

A word on this clone: One junction end does not reproduce the germline sequence, and a read error may be involved. V and J are TRBV6-1 and TRBJ2-7, with D possibly being TRBD1 or TRBD2 (6 bases each). There are 13 residues in the CDR3. Germline loops: CDR1 MNHNS, CDR2 SASEGT. As DNA, the CDR3 is TGTGCCAGCAGGGAAGGGGGGAGGTACGAGCAGTACTTC. Its translation is CASREGGRYEQYF.

The rearrangement links TRBV5-1 to TRBJ2-5; D is uncertain. The V gene's germline CDR1 is SGHRS and CDR2 YFSETQ. V was clipped by 4 bases and J by 5 bases, with 15 bases between them. There are 14 residues in the CDR3. This CDR3 is CASSAVIQKETQYF. In nucleotides, the CDR3 is TGCGCCAGCAGCGCTGTTATCCAGAAGGAGACCCAGTACTTC.

The chain has TRBV18 and TRBJ2-1, with D hard to call. Germline CDR1 and CDR2: KGHSH and LQKENI. The CDR3 is 15 amino acids. The V end was cut by 0 bases, the J end by 7 bases, with 13 bases between. This CDR3 reads CASSPPNLLGNEQFF. In DNA, the CDR3 is TGTGCCAGCTCACCACCGAACCTCTTGGGGAATGAGCAGTTCTTC. Full variable domain (missing parts from reference TRBV18 and TRBJ2-1): NAGVMQNPRHLVRRRGQEARLRCSPMKGHSHVYWYRQLPEEGLKFMVYLQKENIIDESGMPKERFSAEFPKEGPSILRIQQVVRGDSAAYFCASSPPNLLGNEQFFGPGTRLTVL.

The chain couples TRBV5-4 to TRBJ2-3, with TRBD2 identical over 11 bases. CDR1 and CDR2 from the germline V gene are SGHNT and YYREEE (reference sequence). CDR3 length: 16 amino acids. V was pared by 1 base and J by 4 bases, with 5 bases of the junction left unmatched. The CDR3 nucleotides read TGTGCCAGCAGCTTGAGGCTAGCGGGAGGCGCAGATACGCAGTATTTT. Protein: CASSLRLAGGADTQYF.